The clone carrying this TCR beta chain was seen repeatedly, ten times or more. Its antigen is not identified. The sample belongs to a study of regulatory T cells in long-lasting Graves disease. Overall study: New Graves' disease cases had less than 3 months of antithyroid drugs. Notes on the study in general: Favoring TRBV28, TRBJ1-2 and TRBJ2-5 was a feature seen in persistent disease.

Germline assignment: CDR1 SQVTM and CDR2 ANQGSEA. The CDR3 is made up of 13 amino acids. V was clipped by 8 bases and J by 1 base, with 12 bases between them. Time point given: newly diagnosed GD, antithyroid drugs for less than 3 months. The TCR library used RNA extracted from PBMCs. To make TCR beta libraries, researchers used iRepertoire HTBI primers and Arm-PCR of CDR3 regions. TCRdb passed the multiplex PCR reads through MiXCR, listing each CDR3 protein once. The table has about 540,000 distinct CDR3 sequences, about 13% seen once. These sequences were also reported in another study, on T cells in Graves' hyperthyroidism and ophthalmopathy.

Source: peripheral blood mononuclear cells (PBMCs), taken at new diagnosis, from a patient treated with antithyroid drugs. The rearrangement uses TRBV29-1 and TRBJ2-1, with D maybe TRBD2 (5 bases). This TCR came from a man aged 25 to 45 with Graves disease. The CDR3 reads CSIRTRSYNEQFF. The DNA for the CDR3 is TGCAGCATCAGGACTCGGTCCTACAATGAGCAGTTCTTC.